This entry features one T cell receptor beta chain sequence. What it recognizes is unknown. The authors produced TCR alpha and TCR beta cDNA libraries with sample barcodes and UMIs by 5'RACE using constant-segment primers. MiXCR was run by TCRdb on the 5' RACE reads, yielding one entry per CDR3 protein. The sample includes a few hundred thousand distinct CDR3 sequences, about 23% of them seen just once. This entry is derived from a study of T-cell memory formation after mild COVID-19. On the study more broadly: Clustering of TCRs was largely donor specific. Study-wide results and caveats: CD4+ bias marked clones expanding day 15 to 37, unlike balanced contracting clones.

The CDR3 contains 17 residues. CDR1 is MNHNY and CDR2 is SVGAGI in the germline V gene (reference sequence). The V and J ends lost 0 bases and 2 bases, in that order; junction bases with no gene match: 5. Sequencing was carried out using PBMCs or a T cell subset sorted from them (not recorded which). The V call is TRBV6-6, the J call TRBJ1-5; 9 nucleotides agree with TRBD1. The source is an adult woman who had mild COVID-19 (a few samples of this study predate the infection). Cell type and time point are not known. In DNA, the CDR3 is TGTGCCAGCAGTTACTCGGGGACAGGGAGAGGCAATCAGCCCCAGCATTTT. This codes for CASSYSGTGRGNQPQHF.